Sequencing of this TCR beta chain was carried out in a study of esophageal squamous cell carcinoma under preoperative chemotherapy. Time point of the sample: before preoperative PTX-NDP chemotherapy. There are 16 residues in the CDR3. Germline V CDR1 and CDR2: SGHTA, FQGNSA. One entry per CDR3 protein results from TCRdb running MiXCR on the PCR reads. The sample consists of fewer than 40,000 distinct CDR3 sequences, roughly 52% of them appearing once. A note on this clonotype: The junction departs from germline at one end; a sequencing error may be responsible.

The sample was taken from a patient given preoperative chemotherapy. This TCR derives from a human donor with esophageal squamous cell carcinoma. The donor label of this sample is uncertain. The rearrangement uses TRBV7-2 and TRBJ2-5; either TRBD1 or TRBD2 may supply D (6 bases each). The CDR3 coding sequence is TGTGCCAGCAGGGGGCACGGGGGCCGAGACACAGAGACCCAGTATTTC. It specifies CASRGHGGRDTETQYF.